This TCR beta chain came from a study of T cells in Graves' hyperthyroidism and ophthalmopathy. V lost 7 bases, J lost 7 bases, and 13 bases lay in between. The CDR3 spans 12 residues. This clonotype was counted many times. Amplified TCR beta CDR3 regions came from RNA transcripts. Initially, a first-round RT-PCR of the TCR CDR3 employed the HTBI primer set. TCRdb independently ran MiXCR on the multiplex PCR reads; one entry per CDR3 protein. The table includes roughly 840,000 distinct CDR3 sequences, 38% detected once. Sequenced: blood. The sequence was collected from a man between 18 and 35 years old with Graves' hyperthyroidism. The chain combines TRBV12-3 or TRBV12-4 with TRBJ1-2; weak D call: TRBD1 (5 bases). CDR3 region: CASTLGGGGYTF. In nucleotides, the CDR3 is TGTGCCAGCACCCTGGGGGGGGGTGGCTACACCTTC.